These T cell receptor beta chains were read from a single sample in a study of shared clonotypes between healthy human individuals. The protocol was immunoSEQ multiplex PCR, while the TCRdb copy is restricted to in-frame clones and leaves out a portion. The top ten clones hold about 24% of a sample with more than 600,000 clones, just over 90% of them seen once. The sequenced sample consisted of naive CD8+ T cells sorted from blood. The origin of the receptors is a man aged 25-40 years in good health. Both conserved end residues are part of each CDR3. Size is stated for part of the rows, as once, few or many counts, or as a class when the clone is expanded.

>TRBJ2-3|-|TRBV5-1
CASSLYSGTDTQYF
>TRBJ2-7|-|TRBV5-4
CASSPRTSGRYEQYF
>TRBJ2-5|-|TRBV28
CASSNPRDRGETQYF
>TRBJ2-5|-|TRBV11-2
CASSLGSGNQETQYF
>TRBJ1-2|-|TRBV2
CASKGRRYGYTF
>TRBJ2-5|-|TRBV7-9
CASSPPLAGGPETQYF
>TRBJ1-1|-|TRBV25-1
CASSELGPTEAFF
>TRBJ2-1|-|TRBV15
CATSRAPYNEQFF
>TRBJ1-5|-|TRBV7-2
CASSPDRAPNQPQHF
>TRBJ2-1|-|TRBV11-2
CASSFGGDEQFF
>TRBJ2-7|-|TRBV5-4
CASSLGRTYEQYF
>TRBJ2-7|-|TRBV10-3
CAISPSRAAPLDEQYF
>TRBJ2-7|-|TRBV2
CASRKPKTGKRPYEQYF
>TRBJ2-3|-|TRBV6-6
CASSQTGGTDTQYF
>TRBJ2-4|-|TRBV6-1
CASSEEGRAKNIQYF
>TRBJ1-2|-|TRBV28
CASSLGDAVF
>TRBJ2-5|-|TRBV5-1
CASSSGLAGEETQYF
>TRBJ2-7|-|TRBV9
CASSATQQPQGWLAGGVDEQYF
>TRBJ1-1|-|TRBV28
CASNSGLPLDTEAFF
>TRBJ2-3|-|TRBV27
CASSWWTGGPTDTQYF
>TRBJ2-5|-|TRBV4-2
CASSSTTRSQETQYF
>TRBJ2-2|-|TRBV30
CAWSGFVGSINTGELFF
>TRBJ1-1|once|TRBV30
CAGKKGEWKVTEAFF
>TRBJ2-1|-|TRBV11-2
CASIGSDRGGNEQFF
>TRBJ2-7|-|TRBV27
CASSLSTGVYEQYF
>TRBJ2-1|-|TRBV11-2
CASSLGVASGRSNEQFF
>TRBJ2-5|-|TRBV27
CASSILAGGRGTQYF
>TRBJ2-1|-|TRBV9
CASSTGQANEQFF
>TRBJ2-7|-|TRBV4-3
CASSQDRTGALGEQYF
>TRBJ1-2|-|TRBV11-2
CASSLGAFHYGYTF
>TRBJ1-5|-|TRBV6-5
CASSYTGSNQPQHF
>TRBJ2-2|-|TRBV7-9
CASSLAAGIGELFF
>TRBJ2-3|-|TRBV13
CASSLEDNTQYF
>TRBJ2-7|-|TRBV18
CASSPLPGQGGPSSYEQYF
>TRBJ2-3|once|TRBV2
CASSEVRDADTQYF
>TRBJ2-3|-|TRBV6-5
CASSYGETDTQYF
>TRBJ2-7|-|TRBV6-6
CASSYSRARRGEQYF
>TRBJ2-7|-|TRBV5-6
CASRGLSLEQYF
>TRBJ1-3|-|TRBV28
CASSPLGHPSGRENGTIYF
>TRBJ1-5|-|TRBV2
CASRPGGGGNQPQHF
>TRBJ1-2|once|TRBV27
CASSSRGQGRAYGYTF
>TRBJ2-1|-|TRBV29-1
CSVGSGIYYNEQFF
>TRBJ2-7|-|TRBV30
CAWNPGSSYEQYF
>TRBJ2-3|-|TRBV7-3
CASSLTNGHGDTQYF
>TRBJ1-2|-|TRBV9
CASSAGDFSHYGYTF
>TRBJ2-1|-|TRBV6-5
CASSYEPGGRGEQFF
>TRBJ2-1|-|TRBV13
CASSTPTSNEQFF
>TRBJ2-3|-|TRBV21-1
CASSLPDTQYF
>TRBJ1-2|-|TRBV11-2
CASSYYRGNNYGYTF
>TRBJ1-2|-|TRBV7-9
CASSPRDRGFPNYGYTF
>TRBJ2-4|-|TRBV5-1
CASSGGAKNIQYF
>TRBJ2-7|few|TRBV5-1
CASSLHTSYEQYF
>TRBJ2-7|-|TRBV14
CASSQEGARGTYEQYF
>TRBJ2-1|once|TRBV7-9
CASSHPLTSGRGGYNEQFF
>TRBJ1-2|-|TRBV6-5
CASSYTGLDGYTF
>TRBJ2-7|-|TRBV7-9
CASRPGPQALSYEQYF
>TRBJ2-3|-|TRBV6-5
CASSYGGNTQYF
>TRBJ2-3|-|TRBV4-1
CASSHFGRGTDTQYF